Listed below are T cell receptor beta chains from one sample, sequenced in a study of shared clonotypes between healthy human individuals. Generated by immunoSEQ multiplex PCR, the TCRdb table keeps only in-frame clones and is missing some. The sample has about 380,000 clones; roughly 96% are singletons. Input material: memory CD8+ T cells sorted from blood. Receptor source: a young man in good health. Each CDR3 is given with its conserved first and last residue. A D gene is named only where the DNA matches it firmly. Size values are once, few and many counts, or a class for expanded clones, and some rows have none.

D	size	V	J	CDR3	DNA
-	-	TRBV6-1	TRBJ1-1	CASRLGGGEAFF	TGTGCCAGCAGACTAGGCGGGGGTGAAGCTTTCTTT
TRBD2	-	TRBV9	TRBJ2-1	CASSVVAGEREQFF	TGTGCCAGCAGCGTAGTAGCGGGAGAGCGTGAGCAGTTCTTC
-	-	TRBV4-1	TRBJ2-7	CASSQERTRAYEQYF	TGCGCCAGCAGCCAAGAAAGGACCAGGGCCTACGAGCAGTACTTC
TRBD2	-	TRBV5-3	TRBJ2-1	CARSRGLAGEEQFF	TGTGCCAGAAGCCGGGGACTAGCGGGGGAGGAGCAGTTCTTC
TRBD1	-	TRBV28	TRBJ1-2	CASSPGDRGAGYTF	TGTGCCAGCAGTCCAGGGGACAGGGGAGCTGGCTACACCTTC
TRBD1	-	TRBV5-1	TRBJ1-2	CASSWGQGAAYGYTF	TGCGCCAGCAGCTGGGGACAGGGGGCCGCCTATGGCTACACCTTC
TRBD1	once	TRBV7-9	TRBJ2-7	CASSRTGGSYEQYF	TGTGCCAGCAGTCGGACAGGGGGGAGCTACGAGCAGTACTTC
-	few	TRBV10-1	TRBJ1-3	CASSESSGNTIYF	TGCGCCAGCAGTGAGAGCTCTGGAAACACCATATATTTT
-	-	TRBV10-3	TRBJ1-1	CAIGGGLLNTEAFF	TGTGCCATCGGGGGGGGCTTACTGAACACTGAAGCTTTCTTT
TRBD1	-	TRBV6-5	TRBJ1-2	CASSYGQGSYGYTF	TGTGCCAGCAGTTACGGACAGGGGAGTTATGGCTACACCTTC
TRBD2	-	TRBV7-2	TRBJ2-5	CASSSAGTSGRGKTQYF	TGTGCCAGCAGCTCGGCCGGGACTAGCGGGAGAGGGAAGACCCAGTACTTC
-	-	TRBV7-8	TRBJ1-5	CASSENWRQPYSNQPQHF	TGTGCCAGCAGCGAGAACTGGAGACAGCCATATAGCAATCAGCCCCAGCATTTT
-	-	TRBV25-1	TRBJ1-1	CASSESDRDNTEAFF	TGTGCCAGCAGTGAATCCGACCGGGACAACACTGAAGCTTTCTTT
-	-	TRBV4-1	TRBJ2-3	CASSHPSGIRTDTQYF	TGCGCCAGCAGCCACCCATCCGGGATTCGCACAGATACGCAGTATTTT
-	-	TRBV6-1	TRBJ2-5	CASSEGTGIETQYF	TGTGCCAGCAGTGAAGGGACGGGAATAGAGACCCAGTACTTC
-	-	TRBV7-2	TRBJ1-4	CASSFKAGNEKLFF	TGTGCCAGCAGCTTTAAGGCGGGTAATGAAAAACTGTTTTTT
TRBD1	-	TRBV19	TRBJ1-2	CASSTRQGVYGYTF	TGTGCCAGTAGTACTCGACAGGGAGTCTATGGCTACACCTTC
-	-	TRBV15	TRBJ2-3	CATSRLTDTQYF	TGTGCCACCAGCAGACTGACAGATACGCAGTATTTT
TRBD1	once	TRBV23-1	TRBJ1-5	CASRRDRTLGSNQPQHF	TGCGCCAGCAGGCGGGACAGGACCCTTGGTAGCAATCAGCCCCAGCATTTT
-	-	TRBV7-6	TRBJ2-5	CASSLALVGGRPASKTQYF	TGTGCCAGCAGCTTAGCGTTGGTAGGGGGACGGCCCGCCTCGAAGACCCAGTACTTC
TRBD2	-	TRBV7-2	TRBJ2-1	CASSSSGHEQFF	TGTGCCAGCAGTTCTAGCGGCCACGAGCAGTTCTTC
TRBD2	once	TRBV10-1	TRBJ2-1	CASSLAGARNEQFF	TGCGCCAGCTCCTTAGCGGGAGCCCGGAATGAGCAGTTCTTC
TRBD1	-	TRBV5-1	TRBJ1-3	CASSLGTAGNTIYF	TGCGCCAGCAGCCTGGGGACAGCTGGAAACACCATATATTTT
-	-	TRBV7-8	TRBJ2-1	CASSLVRDSGRFRNEQFF	TGTGCCAGCAGCTTAGTGAGGGATAGCGGAAGGTTCCGCAATGAGCAGTTCTTC
-	-	TRBV10-3	TRBJ2-3	CAISESSGTPYTDTQYF	TGTGCCATCAGTGAGTCTTCGGGAACACCATACACAGATACGCAGTATTTT
TRBD1	-	TRBV6-1	TRBJ2-7	CASSEGGQGAGEQYF	TGTGCCAGCAGTGAGGGGGGACAGGGGGCGGGAGAGCAGTACTTC
-	-	TRBV5-4	TRBJ1-2	CASSLAPGRGGYTF	TGTGCCAGCAGCTTGGCCCCCGGGCGGGGCGGCTACACCTTC
-	-	TRBV10-3	TRBJ1-1	CAISEGSPGPTQTEAFF	TGTGCCATCAGTGAAGGCTCGCCCGGGCCAACCCAGACTGAAGCTTTCTTT
TRBD2	-	TRBV4-2	TRBJ2-5	CASSQDLAGGGQETQYF	TGTGCCAGCAGCCAAGATTTAGCGGGAGGAGGCCAAGAGACCCAGTACTTC
-	-	TRBV6-1	TRBJ2-1	CASGGPTEYNEQFF	TGTGCCAGCGGGGGACCGACCGAGTACAATGAGCAGTTCTTC
TRBD2	-	TRBV12-5	TRBJ2-3	CASGFDRLAGAPGDTQYF	TGTGCTAGTGGTTTCGACCGACTAGCGGGAGCGCCGGGAGATACGCAGTATTTT
-	-	TRBV29-1	TRBJ2-7	CSVRKDYEQYF	TGCAGCGTTCGGAAGGACTACGAGCAGTACTTC
-	-	TRBV5-4	TRBJ2-1	CASSEGNEQFF	TGTGCCAGCAGCGAAGGGAATGAGCAGTTCTTC
-	-	TRBV7-9	TRBJ2-7	CASSGAWEQYF	TGTGCCAGCAGTGGAGCGTGGGAGCAGTACTTC
-	-	TRBV20-1	TRBJ1-1	CSARQSEAFF	TGCAGTGCACGACAGTCTGAAGCTTTCTTT
-	-	TRBV5-1	TRBJ1-5	CASSRPINQPQHF	TGCGCCAGCAGCCGGCCGATAAATCAGCCCCAGCATTTT
TRBD1	-	TRBV7-9	TRBJ2-5	CASSLAVRDRGETQYF	TGTGCCAGCAGCTTAGCGGTACGGGACAGGGGAGAGACCCAGTACTTC
-	-	TRBV7-9	TRBJ2-5	CASSLTETQYF	TGTGCCAGCAGCTTAACGGAGACCCAGTACTTC
-	-	TRBV7-7	TRBJ2-5	CASSLGHQETQYF	TGTGCTAGCAGCTTGGGACACCAAGAGACCCAGTACTTC
TRBD1	-	TRBV12-5	TRBJ2-3	CASGLTGGTDTQYF	TGTGCTAGTGGTTTGACAGGGGGCACAGATACGCAGTATTTT